This T cell receptor beta chain comes out of a study of CD8+CD57+ T cells in acquired aplastic anemia. This CDR3 region has 15 residues. After removal of 1 base from V and 2 bases from J, the junction contained 3 bases not matched to a gene. The germline V gene encodes CDR1 MGHRA and CDR2 YSYEKL. Only patients with CD8+CD57+ cell expansion on flow cytometry were chosen for sequencing. The template used for profiling TCR beta VDJ and CDR3 was genomic DNA. From the reads, TCRdb called clonotypes with MiXCR, one entry per CDR3 protein. This table holds under 200,000 distinct CDR3 sequences, around half found once.

Sequences were obtained from sorted CD4+, CD8+, or CD8+CD57+ T cells (not recorded which) from PBMCs. The sequence was obtained from a human donor with aplastic anemia. The V gene is TRBV4-1, the J gene TRBJ2-7; 9 bases are shared with TRBD1. The CDR3 sequence: CASSQATGGTYEQYF. As DNA, the CDR3 is TGCGCCAGCAGCCAAGCGACAGGGGGAACCTACGAGCAGTACTTC.